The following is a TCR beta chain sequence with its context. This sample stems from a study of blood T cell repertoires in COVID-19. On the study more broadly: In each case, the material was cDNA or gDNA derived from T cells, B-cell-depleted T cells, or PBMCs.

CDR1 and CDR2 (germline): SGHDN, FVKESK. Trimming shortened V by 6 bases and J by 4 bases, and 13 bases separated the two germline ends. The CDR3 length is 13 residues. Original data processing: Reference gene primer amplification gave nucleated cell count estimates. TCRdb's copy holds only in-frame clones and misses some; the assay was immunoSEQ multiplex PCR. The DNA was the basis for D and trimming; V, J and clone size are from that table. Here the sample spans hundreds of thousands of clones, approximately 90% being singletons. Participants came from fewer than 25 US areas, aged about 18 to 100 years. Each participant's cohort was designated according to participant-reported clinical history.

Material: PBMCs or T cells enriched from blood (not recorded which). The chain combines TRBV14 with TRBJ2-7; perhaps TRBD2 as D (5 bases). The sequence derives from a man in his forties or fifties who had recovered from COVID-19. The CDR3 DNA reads TGTGCCAGCAGTGGGGAGTATTGGTACGAGCAGTACTTC. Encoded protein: CASSGEYWYEQYF.